Listed below are T cell receptor beta chains from one sample, sequenced in a study of CD8 T cells in Susac syndrome. Using its own MiXCR run on the immunoSEQ multiplex PCR reads, TCRdb lists one record per CDR3 protein. This table holds about 200,000 distinct CDR3 sequences, 85% to 95% found once. What was sequenced was CD4+ T cells from PBMCs. Receptors were obtained from a human donor in good health. Each CDR3 is given with its conserved first and last residue. A D gene is named only where the DNA matches it firmly. Clone size appears in some rows only: once, few, many, or a class for an expanded clone.

d_gene: TRBD1
v_gene: TRBV29-1
j_gene: TRBJ2-1
abundance: .
CDR3nt: TGCAGCCAGGGGGCAGCCAACAATGAGCAGTTCTTC
CDR3aa: CSQGAANNEQFF

d_gene: TRBD2
v_gene: TRBV20-1
j_gene: TRBJ2-1
abundance: .
CDR3nt: TGCAGTGCTGGGGACCGGGGGGTATACAATGAGCAGTTCTTC
CDR3aa: CSAGDRGVYNEQFF

d_gene: .
v_gene: TRBV2
j_gene: TRBJ1-1
abundance: .
CDR3nt: TGTGCCAGCAGGGCGACAGCTGAAGCTTTCTTT
CDR3aa: CASRATAEAFF

d_gene: TRBD2
v_gene: TRBV19
j_gene: TRBJ2-1
abundance: .
CDR3nt: TGTGCCAGTAGTATACGCGGGCGGGGGGACATCAATGAGCAGTTCTTC
CDR3aa: CASSIRGRGDINEQFF

d_gene: .
v_gene: TRBV9
j_gene: TRBJ2-1
abundance: .
CDR3nt: TGTGCCAGCAGCAGGGACTGGCTAAATGAGCAGTTCTTC
CDR3aa: CASSRDWLNEQFF

d_gene: .
v_gene: TRBV29-1
j_gene: TRBJ2-7
abundance: .
CDR3nt: TGCAGCGTCGGAGAGTCTGGCGAGCAGTACTTC
CDR3aa: CSVGESGEQYF

d_gene: .
v_gene: TRBV12-3/TRBV12-4
j_gene: TRBJ1-4
abundance: .
CDR3nt: TGTGCCAGCAGTCTCCGGTCTAATGAAAAACTGTTTTTT
CDR3aa: CASSLRSNEKLFF

d_gene: .
v_gene: TRBV18
j_gene: TRBJ1-1
abundance: few
CDR3nt: TGTGCCAGCTCAGAGGGGGAGAACACTGAAGCTTTCTTT
CDR3aa: CASSEGENTEAFF

d_gene: TRBD1
v_gene: TRBV20-1
j_gene: TRBJ2-3
abundance: .
CDR3nt: TGCAGTGCTCCGGGACAGGGTTCAGATACGCAGTATTTT
CDR3aa: CSAPGQGSDTQYF

d_gene: .
v_gene: TRBV5-1
j_gene: TRBJ1-1
abundance: .
CDR3nt: TGCGCCAGCAAGCTTGAGAGGAACACTGAAGCTTTCTTT
CDR3aa: CASKLERNTEAFF

d_gene: .
v_gene: TRBV29-1
j_gene: TRBJ2-1
abundance: .
CDR3nt: TGCAGCGCTGGACTAAACGTCAATGAGCAGTTCTTC
CDR3aa: CSAGLNVNEQFF

d_gene: .
v_gene: TRBV29-1
j_gene: TRBJ2-3
abundance: .
CDR3nt: TGCAGCGTTGGAAGGGGAAGCACAGATACGCAGTATTTT
CDR3aa: CSVGRGSTDTQYF

d_gene: .
v_gene: TRBV30
j_gene: TRBJ1-1
abundance: .
CDR3nt: TGTGCCTGGAGTGTTGGCGGTAAAGCTTTCTTT
CDR3aa: CAWSVGGKAFF

d_gene: .
v_gene: TRBV5-1
j_gene: TRBJ2-1
abundance: .
CDR3nt: TGCGCCAGCAGCTCTGGACTTCCCCAGGAATACAATGAGCAGTTCTTC
CDR3aa: CASSSGLPQEYNEQFF

d_gene: TRBD2
v_gene: TRBV7-2
j_gene: TRBJ2-3
abundance: .
CDR3nt: TGTGCCAGCAGTTCGGGACTAGCTAGCACAGATACGCAGTATTTT
CDR3aa: CASSSGLASTDTQYF

d_gene: .
v_gene: TRBV27
j_gene: TRBJ1-5
abundance: .
CDR3nt: TGTGCCAGCAGTTCCCAGACAGAAGGAATCAATCAGCCCCAGCATTTT
CDR3aa: CASSSQTEGINQPQHF

d_gene: .
v_gene: TRBV27
j_gene: TRBJ2-1
abundance: .
CDR3nt: TGTGCCAGCAGGGATACGGGCTACAATGAGCAGTTCTTC
CDR3aa: CASRDTGYNEQFF

d_gene: .
v_gene: TRBV20-1
j_gene: TRBJ2-7
abundance: .
CDR3nt: TGCAGTGCTAGAGATTGGGGGGTCCAATCCTACGAGCAGTACTTC
CDR3aa: CSARDWGVQSYEQYF

d_gene: .
v_gene: TRBV18
j_gene: TRBJ1-6
abundance: .
CDR3nt: TGTGCCAGCTCGCGGGAAACAGGGCGGATTCCGACACCCCTCCACTTT
CDR3aa: CASSRETGRIPTPLHF

d_gene: .
v_gene: TRBV29-1
j_gene: TRBJ2-3
abundance: .
CDR3nt: TGCAGCGCCGCCGGGACTGCTAGCACAGATACGCAGTATTTT
CDR3aa: CSAAGTASTDTQYF

d_gene: TRBD1
v_gene: TRBV5-1
j_gene: TRBJ2-7
abundance: .
CDR3nt: TGCGCCAGCGGGAAGACAGGGGGATCTTACGAGCAGTACTTC
CDR3aa: CASGKTGGSYEQYF

d_gene: TRBD2
v_gene: TRBV2
j_gene: TRBJ2-4
abundance: .
CDR3nt: TGTGCCAGCAGACCGGGAGGGGAGGGGGGCGCGACCAAAAACATTCAGTACTTC
CDR3aa: CASRPGGEGGATKNIQYF

d_gene: .
v_gene: TRBV6-6
j_gene: TRBJ1-5
abundance: .
CDR3nt: TGTGCCAGCAGTTATCGGACAGGCAATCAGCCCCAGCATTTT
CDR3aa: CASSYRTGNQPQHF

d_gene: .
v_gene: TRBV20-1
j_gene: TRBJ1-6
abundance: .
CDR3nt: TGCAGTGCTAGAGACAGGGTAATTCCTAATTCACCCCTCCACTTT
CDR3aa: CSARDRVIPNSPLHF

d_gene: .
v_gene: TRBV7-9
j_gene: TRBJ1-1
abundance: once
CDR3nt: TGTGCCAGCCCCCCGCCGTCTGAAGCTTTCTTT
CDR3aa: CASPPPSEAFF

d_gene: .
v_gene: TRBV29-1
j_gene: TRBJ2-6
abundance: .
CDR3nt: TGCAGCGTTGGGGCGAGCTCTGGGGCCAACGTCCTGACTTTC
CDR3aa: CSVGASSGANVLTF

d_gene: TRBD2
v_gene: TRBV10-3
j_gene: TRBJ2-1
abundance: .
CDR3nt: TGTGCCATCAGACCCACTGGGGCTAGCGGGGGTCATGAGCAGTTCTTC
CDR3aa: CAIRPTGASGGHEQFF

d_gene: .
v_gene: TRBV7-2
j_gene: TRBJ2-7
abundance: .
CDR3nt: TGTGCCAGCAGCTCCTTGACTGCACATGTGAACTTC
CDR3aa: CASSSLTAHVNF

d_gene: .
v_gene: TRBV6-6
j_gene: TRBJ1-2
abundance: once
CDR3nt: TGTGCCAGCAGTCCCGAAGGGGCAGGTGGCTACACCTTC
CDR3aa: CASSPEGAGGYTF

d_gene: .
v_gene: TRBV4-1
j_gene: TRBJ2-3
abundance: .
CDR3nt: TGCGCCAGCAGCCAAGGCCCGGGAGCAAGCACAGATACGCAGTATTTT
CDR3aa: CASSQGPGASTDTQYF

d_gene: .
v_gene: TRBV20-1
j_gene: TRBJ2-3
abundance: .
CDR3nt: TGCAGTGCTAGCGTTCCAAGCACAGATACGCAGTATTTT
CDR3aa: CSASVPSTDTQYF

d_gene: .
v_gene: TRBV28
j_gene: TRBJ1-4
abundance: once
CDR3nt: TGTGCCAGCAGTTCACCGGGGCAGGGTTTAGAAAAACTGTTTTTT
CDR3aa: CASSSPGQGLEKLFF

d_gene: .
v_gene: TRBV5-1
j_gene: TRBJ2-3
abundance: .
CDR3nt: TGCGCCAGCAGCTCCGCCGCGGGCACAGATACGCAGTATTTT
CDR3aa: CASSSAAGTDTQYF

d_gene: TRBD2
v_gene: TRBV5-1
j_gene: TRBJ2-1
abundance: .
CDR3nt: TGCGCCAGCAGCACCCGCCCGGGACTAGGGACTAATGAGCAGTTCTTC
CDR3aa: CASSTRPGLGTNEQFF

d_gene: .
v_gene: TRBV7-2
j_gene: TRBJ1-2
abundance: .
CDR3nt: TGTGCCAGCAGCTCTACAGGGTATTTTGACTATGGCTACACCTTC
CDR3aa: CASSSTGYFDYGYTF

d_gene: .
v_gene: TRBV20-1
j_gene: TRBJ2-1
abundance: once
CDR3nt: TGCAGTGCCCCAGTTGTGACCAATGAGCAGTTCTTC
CDR3aa: CSAPVVTNEQFF

d_gene: .
v_gene: TRBV19
j_gene: TRBJ2-1
abundance: .
CDR3nt: TGTGCCAGTAGGCCCGGGGATTGGGCCTACAATGAGCAGTTCTTC
CDR3aa: CASRPGDWAYNEQFF

d_gene: .
v_gene: TRBV7-2
j_gene: TRBJ2-5
abundance: .
CDR3nt: TGTGCCAGCAGCTCCCCCGTGGAGACCCAGTACTTC
CDR3aa: CASSSPVETQYF

d_gene: TRBD1
v_gene: TRBV5-1
j_gene: TRBJ2-7
abundance: .
CDR3nt: TGCGCCAGCAGCCTTGGGGACAGAACTCTCGAGCAGTACTTC
CDR3aa: CASSLGDRTLEQYF

d_gene: TRBD1
v_gene: TRBV20-1
j_gene: TRBJ1-2
abundance: few
CDR3nt: TGCAGTGCTAGAGCCGGGACAGGGGGCGCGGGCACCTTC
CDR3aa: CSARAGTGGAGTF

d_gene: TRBD2
v_gene: TRBV20-1
j_gene: TRBJ2-1
abundance: .
CDR3nt: TGCAGTGCTACCTCGGGACTAGCGGGGGCTAACTACAATGAGCAGTTCTTC
CDR3aa: CSATSGLAGANYNEQFF

d_gene: .
v_gene: TRBV11-2
j_gene: TRBJ2-3
abundance: once
CDR3nt: TGTGCCAGCAGCTTCCGGGGGCACACAGATACGCAGTATTTT
CDR3aa: CASSFRGHTDTQYF

d_gene: TRBD1
v_gene: TRBV29-1
j_gene: TRBJ1-2
abundance: .
CDR3nt: TGCAGCGCCGCCCCCGGGACAGGGACGGCTAACACCTTC
CDR3aa: CSAAPGTGTANTF

d_gene: .
v_gene: TRBV6-5
j_gene: TRBJ2-7
abundance: .
CDR3nt: TGTGCCAGCAGCCCACCCGGGGTGTTCGAGCAGTACTTC
CDR3aa: CASSPPGVFEQYF

d_gene: .
v_gene: TRBV12-3/TRBV12-4
j_gene: TRBJ2-4
abundance: once
CDR3nt: TGTGCCAGCACCCCCTCCCGGGCTTACGATGGGGACGTTCAGTACTTC
CDR3aa: CASTPSRAYDGDVQYF

d_gene: .
v_gene: TRBV5-6
j_gene: TRBJ1-2
abundance: .
CDR3nt: TGTGCCAGCAGGGACTGGGGCGGATCCTATGGCTACACCTTC
CDR3aa: CASRDWGGSYGYTF

d_gene: TRBD1
v_gene: TRBV20-1
j_gene: TRBJ2-3
abundance: .
CDR3nt: TGCAGTGGTCCCACAGGGGGGTACGATACGCAGTATTTT
CDR3aa: CSGPTGGYDTQYF

d_gene: TRBD2
v_gene: TRBV27
j_gene: TRBJ2-3
abundance: .
CDR3nt: TGTGCCACCGGGACTAGCGGGAAGAGGGGTACGCAGTATTTT
CDR3aa: CATGTSGKRGTQYF

d_gene: .
v_gene: TRBV3-1
j_gene: TRBJ1-2
abundance: .
CDR3nt: TGTGCCAGCAGCCAAGCAGGGTACGGTCCGGGCTACACCTTC
CDR3aa: CASSQAGYGPGYTF

d_gene: .
v_gene: TRBV2
j_gene: TRBJ1-2
abundance: .
CDR3nt: TGTGCCAGCAGTTTGGGACGGAGAGCCTATGGCTACACCTTC
CDR3aa: CASSLGRRAYGYTF

d_gene: .
v_gene: TRBV27
j_gene: TRBJ1-6
abundance: .
CDR3nt: TGTGCCAGCGCCCCCGGGGGGGATACGGGTTCACCCCTCCACTTT
CDR3aa: CASAPGGDTGSPLHF

d_gene: .
v_gene: TRBV12-3/TRBV12-4
j_gene: TRBJ1-1
abundance: .
CDR3nt: TGTGCCAGCACGGGGAGCACTGAAGCTTTCTTT
CDR3aa: CASTGSTEAFF

d_gene: TRBD1
v_gene: TRBV27
j_gene: TRBJ2-2
abundance: .
CDR3nt: TGTGCCAGCAGTCAACGGACAGGGGATGGAGGGGAGCTGTTTTTT
CDR3aa: CASSQRTGDGGELFF

d_gene: .
v_gene: TRBV27
j_gene: TRBJ1-6
abundance: few
CDR3nt: TGTGCCAGCAGTTTCTCTAATTCACCCCTCCACTTT
CDR3aa: CASSFSNSPLHF

d_gene: TRBD2
v_gene: TRBV10-3
j_gene: TRBJ2-1
abundance: .
CDR3nt: TGTGCCATCAGTGAGTCGCAGGCTAGCGGGATGAATGAGCAGTTCTTC
CDR3aa: CAISESQASGMNEQFF

d_gene: .
v_gene: TRBV7-9
j_gene: TRBJ2-1
abundance: .
CDR3nt: TGTGCCAGCAGCTCGGGGGGCGGGCCCTACACTGAGCAGTTCTTC
CDR3aa: CASSSGGGPYTEQFF

d_gene: .
v_gene: TRBV6-2/TRBV6-3
j_gene: TRBJ2-3
abundance: once
CDR3nt: TGTGCCAGCAGTTACAATTGGGGGGATACGCAGTATTTT
CDR3aa: CASSYNWGDTQYF

d_gene: TRBD1
v_gene: TRBV5-6
j_gene: TRBJ1-2
abundance: .
CDR3nt: TGTGCCAGCAGCTTGGCCACAGGGGGACTCTATGGCTACACCTTC
CDR3aa: CASSLATGGLYGYTF

d_gene: .
v_gene: TRBV20-1
j_gene: TRBJ2-3
abundance: .
CDR3nt: TGCAGTGCCCAAAGACAGACCACAGATACGCAGTATTTT
CDR3aa: CSAQRQTTDTQYF

d_gene: TRBD2
v_gene: TRBV12-3/TRBV12-4
j_gene: TRBJ2-5
abundance: .
CDR3nt: TGTGCCAGCAGTCCCGGTAGCGGGAGGTGGCAAGAGACCCAGTACTTC
CDR3aa: CASSPGSGRWQETQYF